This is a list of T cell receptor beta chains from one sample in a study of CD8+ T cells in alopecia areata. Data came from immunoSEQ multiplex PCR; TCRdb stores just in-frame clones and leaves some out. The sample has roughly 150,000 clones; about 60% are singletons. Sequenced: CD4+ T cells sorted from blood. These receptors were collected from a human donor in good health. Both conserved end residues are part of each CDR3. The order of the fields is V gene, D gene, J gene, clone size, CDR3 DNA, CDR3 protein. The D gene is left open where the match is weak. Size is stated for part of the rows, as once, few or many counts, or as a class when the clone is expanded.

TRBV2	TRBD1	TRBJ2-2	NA	TGTGCCAGGACAGGGCGTACCGGGGAGCTGTTTTTT	CARTGRTGELFF
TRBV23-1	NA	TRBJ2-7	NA	TGCGCCAGTGCTTGGGAGTCCTACGAGCAGTACTTC	CASAWESYEQYF
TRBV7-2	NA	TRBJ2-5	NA	TGTGCCAGCAGCAAAGGGACGGGTCCCAAAAGTACGGAGACCCAGTACTTC	CASSKGTGPKSTETQYF
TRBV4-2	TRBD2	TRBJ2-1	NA	TGTGCCAGCAGCCAAGATCTACTAGCGGGAGGACAGCGGTTCTTC	CASSQDLLAGGQRFF
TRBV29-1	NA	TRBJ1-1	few	TGCAGCCCCTCAAAGGGGACCTATGGCACTGAAGCTTTCTTT	CSPSKGTYGTEAFF
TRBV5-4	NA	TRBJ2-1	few	TGTGCCAGCAGCTTGAAGGTTTCGAGTGAGCAGTTCTTC	CASSLKVSSEQFF
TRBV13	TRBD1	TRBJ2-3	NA	TGTGCCAGCAGACCGGGGACAGGGGTTTACACAGATACGCAGTATTTT	CASRPGTGVYTDTQYF
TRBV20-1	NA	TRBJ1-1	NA	TGCAGTGCTAGTCAGAACACTGAAGCTTTCTTT	CSASQNTEAFF
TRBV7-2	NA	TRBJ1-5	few	TGTGCCAGCAGCATAGATGTGGGAGGCGGGCCCCAGCATTTT	CASSIDVGGGPQHF
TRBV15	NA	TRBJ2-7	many	TGTGCCACCAGCAGAGATCTCGGGTACTCCTACGAGCAGTACTTC	CATSRDLGYSYEQYF
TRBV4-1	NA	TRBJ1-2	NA	TGCGCCAGCAGCCCCGGGGAATCCGGGGGTGGCTACACCTTC	CASSPGESGGGYTF
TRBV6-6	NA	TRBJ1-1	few	TGTGCCAGCAGTGGAGAAGCTTTCTTT	CASSGEAFF
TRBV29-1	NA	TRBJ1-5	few	TGCAGCGTACAGGGCCGTAATCAGCCCCAGCATTTT	CSVQGRNQPQHF